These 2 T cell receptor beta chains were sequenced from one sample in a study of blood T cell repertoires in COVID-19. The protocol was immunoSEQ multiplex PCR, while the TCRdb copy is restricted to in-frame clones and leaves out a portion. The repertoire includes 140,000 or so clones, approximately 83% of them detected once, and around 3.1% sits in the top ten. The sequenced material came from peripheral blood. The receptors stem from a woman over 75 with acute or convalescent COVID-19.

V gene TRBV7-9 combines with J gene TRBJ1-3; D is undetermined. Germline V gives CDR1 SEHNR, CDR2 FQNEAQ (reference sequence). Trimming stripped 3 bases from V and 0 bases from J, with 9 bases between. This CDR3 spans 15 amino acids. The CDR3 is CASSFSGVSGNTIYF. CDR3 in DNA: TGTGCCAGCAGCTTCTCCGGGGTCTCTGGAAACACCATATATTTT.

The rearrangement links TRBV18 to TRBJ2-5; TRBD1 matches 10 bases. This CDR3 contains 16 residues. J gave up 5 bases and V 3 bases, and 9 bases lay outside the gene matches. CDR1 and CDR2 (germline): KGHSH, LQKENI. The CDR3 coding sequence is TGTGCCAGCTCACCCCGGACAGGGGGAGGAAAGGAGACCCAGTACTTC. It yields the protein CASSPRTGGGKETQYF. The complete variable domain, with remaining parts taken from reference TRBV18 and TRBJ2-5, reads NAGVMQNPRHLVRRRGQEARLRCSPMKGHSHVYWYRQLPEEGLKFMVYLQKENIIDESGMPKERFSAEFPKEGPSILRIQQVVRGDSAAYFCASSPRTGGGKETQYFGPGTRLLVL.